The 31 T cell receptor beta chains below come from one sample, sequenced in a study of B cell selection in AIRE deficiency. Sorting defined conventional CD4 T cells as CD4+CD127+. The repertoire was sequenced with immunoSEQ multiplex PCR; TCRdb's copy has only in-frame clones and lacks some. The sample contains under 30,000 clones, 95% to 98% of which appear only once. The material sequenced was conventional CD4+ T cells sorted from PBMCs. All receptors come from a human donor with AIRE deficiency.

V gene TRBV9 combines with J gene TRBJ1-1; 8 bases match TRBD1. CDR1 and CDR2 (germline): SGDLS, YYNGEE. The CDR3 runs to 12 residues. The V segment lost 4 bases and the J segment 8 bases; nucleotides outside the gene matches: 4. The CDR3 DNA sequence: TGTGCCAGCAGCACAGACAGGGGCGAAGCTTTCTTT. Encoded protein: CASSTDRGEAFF.

CDR3 amino acids: CSLAGLASTSEKQFF. The CDR3 region has the DNA TGCAGCTTGGCGGGACTAGCGTCTACTTCCGAGAAGCAGTTCTTC. V usage is TRBV29-1 and J usage is TRBJ2-1; 10 bases match TRBD2. Unmatched junction bases numbered 18, after V lost 8 bases and J lost 11 bases. CDR1 and CDR2 (germline): SQVTM, ANQGSEA. CDR3 length equals 15 residues.

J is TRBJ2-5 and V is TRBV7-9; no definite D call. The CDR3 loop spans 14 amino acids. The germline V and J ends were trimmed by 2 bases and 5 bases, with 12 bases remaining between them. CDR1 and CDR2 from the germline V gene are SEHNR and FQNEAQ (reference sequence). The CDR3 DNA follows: TGTGCCAGCAGCTTATCCGGGCAAGAGGAGACCCAGTACTTC. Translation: CASSLSGQEETQYF.

In nucleotides, the CDR3 is TGTGCCAGCAGTCTCGGACTTGGCCCCTACGAGCAGTACTTC. It translates to CASSLGLGPYEQYF. The V and J genes are TRBV7-3 and TRBJ2-7, with a weak D call TRBD2 (5 bases). V dropped 6 bases and J dropped 2 bases, with 14 bases sitting between them. This CDR3 region has 14 residues. Germline CDR1 and CDR2: SGHTA and FQGTGA.

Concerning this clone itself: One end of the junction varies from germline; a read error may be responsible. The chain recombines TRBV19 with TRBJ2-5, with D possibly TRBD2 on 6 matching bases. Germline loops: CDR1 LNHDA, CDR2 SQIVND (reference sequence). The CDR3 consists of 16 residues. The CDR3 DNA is TGTGCCAGTAGGATAGTCGGGGACTCGGGCCAAGAGACCCAGTACTTC. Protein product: CASRIVGDSGQETQYF.

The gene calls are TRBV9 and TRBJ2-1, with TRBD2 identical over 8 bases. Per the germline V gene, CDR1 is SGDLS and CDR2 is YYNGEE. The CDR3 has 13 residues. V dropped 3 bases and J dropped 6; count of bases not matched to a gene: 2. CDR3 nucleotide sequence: TGTGCCAGCAGCGCGGCGGGGGGCAATGAGCAGTTCTTC. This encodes CASSAAGGNEQFF.

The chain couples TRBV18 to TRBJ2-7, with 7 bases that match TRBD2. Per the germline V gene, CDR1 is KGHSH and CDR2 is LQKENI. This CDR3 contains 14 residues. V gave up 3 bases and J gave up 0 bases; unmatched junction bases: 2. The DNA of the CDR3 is TGTGCCAGCTCACCGCGGGAGTCCTCCTACGAGCAGTACTTC. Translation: CASSPRESSYEQYF.

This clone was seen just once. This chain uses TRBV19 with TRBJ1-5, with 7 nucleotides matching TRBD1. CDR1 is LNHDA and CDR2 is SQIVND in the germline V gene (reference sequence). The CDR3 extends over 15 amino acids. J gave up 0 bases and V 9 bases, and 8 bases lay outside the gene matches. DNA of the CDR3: TGTGCCAGCCGGGACAGCGATGATAGCAATCAGCCCCAGCATTTT. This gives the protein CASRDSDDSNQPQHF.

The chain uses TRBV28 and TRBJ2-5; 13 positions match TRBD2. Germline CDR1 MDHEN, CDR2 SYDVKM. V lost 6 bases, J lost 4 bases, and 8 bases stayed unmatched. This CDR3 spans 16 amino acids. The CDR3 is CASSPTSGRARETQYF. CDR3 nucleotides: TGTGCCAGCAGCCCCACTAGCGGGAGGGCCAGAGAGACCCAGTACTTC.

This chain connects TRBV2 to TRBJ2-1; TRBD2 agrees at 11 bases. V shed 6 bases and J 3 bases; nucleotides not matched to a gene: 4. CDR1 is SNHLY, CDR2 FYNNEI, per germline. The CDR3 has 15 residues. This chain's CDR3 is CASRRLAGIYNEQFF. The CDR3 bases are TGTGCCAGCAGGCGACTAGCGGGGATCTACAATGAGCAGTTCTTC.

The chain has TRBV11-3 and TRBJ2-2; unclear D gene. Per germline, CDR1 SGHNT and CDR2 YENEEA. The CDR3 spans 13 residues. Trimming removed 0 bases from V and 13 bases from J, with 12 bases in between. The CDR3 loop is CASSLDRTGRLFF. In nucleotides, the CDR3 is TGTGCCAGCAGCTTAGATCGGACGGGTAGGCTGTTTTTT.

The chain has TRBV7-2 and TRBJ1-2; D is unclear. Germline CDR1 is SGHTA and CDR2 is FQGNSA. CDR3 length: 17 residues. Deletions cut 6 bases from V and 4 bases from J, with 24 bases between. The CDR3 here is CASRPGLSEGYRYGYTF. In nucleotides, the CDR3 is TGTGCCAGCAGGCCCGGGCTGTCAGAAGGCTATCGCTATGGCTACACCTTC.

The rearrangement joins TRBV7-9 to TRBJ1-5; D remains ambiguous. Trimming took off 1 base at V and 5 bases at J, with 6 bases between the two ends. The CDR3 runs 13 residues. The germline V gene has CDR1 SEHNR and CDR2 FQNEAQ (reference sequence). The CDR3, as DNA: TGTGCCAGCAGCTTAGGCGATGATCAGCCCCAGCATTTT. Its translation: CASSLGDDQPQHF.

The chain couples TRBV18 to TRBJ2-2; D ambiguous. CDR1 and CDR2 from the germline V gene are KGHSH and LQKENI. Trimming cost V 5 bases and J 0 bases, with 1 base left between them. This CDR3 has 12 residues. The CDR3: CASSSNTGELFF. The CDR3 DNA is TGTGCCAGCTCATCGAACACCGGGGAGCTGTTTTTT.

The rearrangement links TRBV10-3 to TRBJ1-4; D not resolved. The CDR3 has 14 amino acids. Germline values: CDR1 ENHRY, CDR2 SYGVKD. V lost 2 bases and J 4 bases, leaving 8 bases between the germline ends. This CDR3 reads CAISEGRSNEKLFF. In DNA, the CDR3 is TGTGCCATCAGTGAGGGGAGGAGTAATGAAAAACTGTTTTTT.

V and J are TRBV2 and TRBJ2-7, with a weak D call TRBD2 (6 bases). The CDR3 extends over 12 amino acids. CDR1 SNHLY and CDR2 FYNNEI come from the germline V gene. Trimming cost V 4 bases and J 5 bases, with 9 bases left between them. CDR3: CASSGDSDEQYF. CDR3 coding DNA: TGTGCCAGCAGTGGGGACTCTGACGAGCAGTACTTC. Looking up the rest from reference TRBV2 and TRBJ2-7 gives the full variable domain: EPEVTQTPSHQVTQMGQEVILRCVPISNHLYFYWYRQILGQKVEFLVSFYNNEISEKSEIFDDQFSVERPDGSNFTLKIRSTKLEDSAMYFCASSGDSDEQYFGPGTRLTVT.

The CDR3 loop is CATTESGTNTDTQYF. CDR3 nucleotide sequence: TGTGCCACCACCGAGTCGGGGACTAACACAGATACGCAGTATTTT. V is TRBV19 and J is TRBJ2-3; 7 bases line up with TRBD2. This CDR3 comprises 15 residues. After removal of 10 bases from V and 2 bases from J, the junction contained 12 bases not matched to a gene. Per the germline V gene, CDR1 is LNHDA and CDR2 is SQIVND (reference sequence). Drawing the rest from reference TRBV19 and TRBJ2-3, the complete variable domain is DGGITQSPKYLFRKEGQNVTLSCEQNLNHDAMYWYRQDPGQGLRLIYYSQIVNDFQKGDIAEGYSVSREKKESFPLTVTSAQKNPTAFYLCATTESGTNTDTQYFGPGTRLTVL.

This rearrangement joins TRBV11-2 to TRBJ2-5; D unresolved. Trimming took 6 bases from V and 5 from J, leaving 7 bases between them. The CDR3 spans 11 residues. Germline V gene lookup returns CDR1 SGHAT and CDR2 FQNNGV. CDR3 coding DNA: TGTGCCAGCAGTATCGGTGAGACCCAGTACTTC. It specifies CASSIGETQYF. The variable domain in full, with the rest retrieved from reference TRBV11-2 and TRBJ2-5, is EAGVAQSPRYKIIEKRQSVAFWCNPISGHATLYWYQQILGQGPKLLIQFQNNGVVDDSQLPKDRFSAERLKGVDSTLKIQPAKLEDSAVYLCASSIGETQYFGPGTRLLVL.

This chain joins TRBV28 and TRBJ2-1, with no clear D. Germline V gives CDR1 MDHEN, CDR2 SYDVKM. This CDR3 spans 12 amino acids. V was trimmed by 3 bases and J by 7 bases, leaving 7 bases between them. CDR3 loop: CASSFLANEQFF. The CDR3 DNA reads TGTGCCAGCAGTTTTCTGGCAAATGAGCAGTTCTTC.

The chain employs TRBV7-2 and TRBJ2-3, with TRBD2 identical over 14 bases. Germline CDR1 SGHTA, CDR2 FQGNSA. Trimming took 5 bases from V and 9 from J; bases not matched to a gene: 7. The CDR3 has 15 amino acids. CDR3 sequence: CASSGEGLAGVTQYF. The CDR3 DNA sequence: TGTGCCAGCAGCGGGGAGGGACTAGCGGGAGTGACGCAGTATTTT.

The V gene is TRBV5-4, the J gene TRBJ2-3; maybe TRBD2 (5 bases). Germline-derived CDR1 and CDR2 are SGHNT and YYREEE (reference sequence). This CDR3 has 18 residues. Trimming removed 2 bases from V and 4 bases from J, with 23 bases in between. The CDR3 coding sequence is TGTGCCAGCAGCTTTTCTCAGCGGAAGATGGTAGGCCCAGATACGCAGTATTTT. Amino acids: CASSFSQRKMVGPDTQYF.

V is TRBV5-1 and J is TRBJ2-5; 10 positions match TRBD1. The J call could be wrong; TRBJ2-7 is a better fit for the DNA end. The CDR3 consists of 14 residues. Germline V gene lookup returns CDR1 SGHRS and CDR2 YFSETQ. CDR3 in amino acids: CASSGTGTGDEQYF. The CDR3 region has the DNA TGCGCCAGCAGCGGTACCGGGACAGGGGACGAGCAGTACTTC.

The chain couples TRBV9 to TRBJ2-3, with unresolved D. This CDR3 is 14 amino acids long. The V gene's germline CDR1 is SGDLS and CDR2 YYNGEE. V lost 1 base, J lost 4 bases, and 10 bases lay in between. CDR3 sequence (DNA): TGTGCCAGCAGCGTAAGTGGGAATCCAGATACGCAGTATTTT. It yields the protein CASSVSGNPDTQYF.

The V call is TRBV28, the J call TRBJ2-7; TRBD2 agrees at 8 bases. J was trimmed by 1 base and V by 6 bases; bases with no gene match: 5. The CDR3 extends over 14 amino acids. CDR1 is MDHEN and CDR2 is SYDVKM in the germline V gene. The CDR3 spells CASRGTSDSYEQYF. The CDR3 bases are TGTGCCAGCAGGGGGACTAGTGATTCCTACGAGCAGTACTTC.

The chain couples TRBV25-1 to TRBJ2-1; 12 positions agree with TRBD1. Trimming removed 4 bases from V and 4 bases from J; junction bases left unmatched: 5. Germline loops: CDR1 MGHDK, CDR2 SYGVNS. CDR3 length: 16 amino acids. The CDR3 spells CASSGGGQGAYNEQFF. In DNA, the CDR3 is TGTGCCAGCAGTGGGGGGGGACAGGGGGCTTACAATGAGCAGTTCTTC.

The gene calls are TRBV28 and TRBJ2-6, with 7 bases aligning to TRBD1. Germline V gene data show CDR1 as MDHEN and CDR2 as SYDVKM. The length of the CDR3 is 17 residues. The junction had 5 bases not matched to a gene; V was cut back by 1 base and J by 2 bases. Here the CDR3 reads CASSLYSTGAGANVLTF. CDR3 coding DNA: TGTGCCAGCAGTTTATACTCTACAGGGGCTGGGGCCAACGTCCTGACTTTC.

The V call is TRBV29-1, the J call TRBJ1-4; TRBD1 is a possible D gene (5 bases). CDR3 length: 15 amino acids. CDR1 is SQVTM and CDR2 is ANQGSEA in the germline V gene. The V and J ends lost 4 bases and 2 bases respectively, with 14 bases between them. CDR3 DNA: TGCAGCGTTGGGATGGATCGGGGCACTAATGAAAAACTGTTTTTT. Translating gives CSVGMDRGTNEKLFF.

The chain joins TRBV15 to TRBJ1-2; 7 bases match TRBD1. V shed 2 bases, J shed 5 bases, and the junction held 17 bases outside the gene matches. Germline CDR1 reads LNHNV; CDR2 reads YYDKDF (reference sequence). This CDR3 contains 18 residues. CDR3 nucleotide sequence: TGTGCCACCAGCAGACCGGGACAGCCCCCTGGTAAAGGTTATGGCTACACCTTC. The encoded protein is CATSRPGQPPGKGYGYTF.

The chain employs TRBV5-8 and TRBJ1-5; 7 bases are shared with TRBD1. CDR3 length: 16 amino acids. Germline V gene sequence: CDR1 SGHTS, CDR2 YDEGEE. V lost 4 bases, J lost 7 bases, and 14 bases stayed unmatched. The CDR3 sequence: CASSVMTGRKGQPQHF. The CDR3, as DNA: TGTGCCAGCAGCGTCATGACAGGGAGGAAGGGCCAGCCCCAGCATTTT.

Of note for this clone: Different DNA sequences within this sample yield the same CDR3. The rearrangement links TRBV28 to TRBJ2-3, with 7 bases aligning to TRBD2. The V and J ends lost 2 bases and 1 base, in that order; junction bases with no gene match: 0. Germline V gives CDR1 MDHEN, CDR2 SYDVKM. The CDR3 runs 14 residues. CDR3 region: CASSLAGGTDTQYF. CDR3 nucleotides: TGTGCCAGCAGTTTAGCGGGAGGCACAGATACGCAGTATTTT.

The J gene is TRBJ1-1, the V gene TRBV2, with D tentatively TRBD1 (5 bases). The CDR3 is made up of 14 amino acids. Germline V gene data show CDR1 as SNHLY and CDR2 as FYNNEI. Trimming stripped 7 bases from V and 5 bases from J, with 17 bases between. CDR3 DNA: TGTGCCAGCATTGAGGCGGGGGAATGGACTGAAGCTTTCTTT. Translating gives CASIEAGEWTEAFF.